This T cell receptor (beta chain) was sequenced during a study of blood T cell repertoires in COVID-19. In the study overall: COVID-19 samples collected from the United States, Italy and Spain covered acute and convalescent phases. T cells, B-cell-depleted T cells, or PBMCs supplied cDNA or gDNA.

The CDR3 is 15 residues long. The germline V gene has CDR1 KGHDR and CDR2 SFDVKD. V lost 8 bases to trimming and J lost 6 bases; unmatched junction nucleotides: 14. Source study methods: Estimated nucleated cell counts came from reference gene primer amplification. Measured with immunoSEQ multiplex PCR; TCRdb has only the in-frame clones, and not every one. D and trimming come from the DNA, and the V and J calls and clone size come from that table. The table includes 150,000 to 200,000 clones, 70% to 85% detected once. This clonotype was sampled from a woman of 80 years or more with acute or convalescent COVID-19. The sequenced sample was peripheral blood. The chain links TRBV24-1 to TRBJ2-7, with 8 nucleotides matching TRBD2. For the CDR3, the DNA is TGTGCCACCAACGGAATACTAGCGGATACCTCCGAGCAGTACTTC. Encoded protein: CATNGILADTSEQYF.